These 32 T cell receptor beta chains came from one sample sequenced in a study of radiotherapy plus CTLA-4 blockade in lung cancer. Assay used: immunoSEQ multiplex PCR; TCRdb lists only in-frame clones, some missing. Here the sample spans about 80,000 clones, approximately 86% being singletons. The starting material was peripheral blood, obtained from a patient treated with radiotherapy plus ipilimumab. These receptors all come from a human donor with non-small cell lung cancer who had a partial response to radiotherapy plus ipilimumab.

The chain recombines TRBV28 with TRBJ2-2, with TRBD2 as a possible D gene (6 bases). The V end lost 10 bases, the J end lost 0 bases, and 15 bases lay between the germline ends. The CDR3 length is 15 residues. Per germline, CDR1 MDHEN and CDR2 SYDVKM. The CDR3 nucleotides are TGTGCCACCTGGGGGGTCTCCGCGAACACCGGGGAGCTGTTTTTT. It is translated as CATWGVSANTGELFF.

The genes are TRBV30 and TRBJ2-4; tentative D call: TRBD1 (6 bases). Deletions cut 2 bases from V and 6 bases from J, with 11 bases between. Germline CDR1 reads GTSNPN; CDR2 reads SVGIG (reference sequence). The CDR3 length is 13 residues. CDR3 sequence (DNA): TGTGCCTGGAGTTGGGACACCAGAAACATTCAGTACTTC. Its protein is CAWSWDTRNIQYF.

This sequence joins TRBV6-5 and TRBJ1-2; maybe TRBD1 (5 bases). The CDR3 spans 13 residues. Germline V gives CDR1 MNHEY, CDR2 SVGAGI. Trimming cost V 7 bases and J 3 bases, with 12 bases left between them. CDR3 protein: CASTAGSYYGYTF. CDR3 sequence (DNA): TGTGCCAGCACCGCAGGGTCCTACTATGGCTACACCTTC.

This chain links TRBV30 with TRBJ2-2, with 7 bases that match TRBD1. The length of the CDR3 is 19 residues. The V gene end was trimmed by 0 bases and the J gene end by 3 bases; junction bases not matched to a gene: 16. Germline lookup yields CDR1 GTSNPN and CDR2 SVGIG (reference sequence). The CDR3 protein is CAWSVIRTGPSLHTGELFF. The CDR3, as DNA: TGTGCCTGGAGTGTAATAAGGACAGGTCCCTCCCTACACACCGGGGAGCTGTTTTTT.

The gene calls are TRBV7-2 and TRBJ2-4; TRBD2 is a possible D gene (6 bases). Per the germline V gene, CDR1 is SGHTA and CDR2 is FQGNSA. This CDR3 is built from 13 residues. The V gene lost 2 bases and the J gene lost 8 bases, with 10 bases spanning the gap. The CDR3 reads CASSLTRRDIQYF. The CDR3 nucleotides read TGTGCCAGCAGCTTAACGAGGAGGGACATTCAGTACTTC. The full variable domain, rest sourced from reference TRBV7-2 and TRBJ2-4, is GAGVSQSPSNKVTEKGKDVELRCDPISGHTALYWYRQSLGQGLEFLIYFQGNSAPDKSGLPSDRFSAERTGGSVSTLTIQRTQQEDSAVYLCASSLTRRDIQYFGAGTRLSVL.

V is TRBV28 and J is TRBJ1-5; TRBD1 is a possible D gene (5 bases). The V gene's germline CDR1 is MDHEN and CDR2 SYDVKM. V was pared by 6 bases and J by 3 bases, with 12 bases between. The length of the CDR3 is 14 residues. CDR3 DNA sequence: TGTGCCAGCAGCTCCCGGGGGGTCAATCAGCCCCAGCATTTT. It yields the protein CASSSRGVNQPQHF.

The chain recombines TRBV28 with TRBJ2-3; unclear D gene. Trimming pared 7 bases from V and 2 bases from J, leaving 16 bases between. Germline V gene lookup returns CDR1 MDHEN and CDR2 SYDVKM. The CDR3 is 15 amino acids. DNA for the CDR3: TGTGCCAGCACCCCGTCGAGTCTTTCCACAGATACGCAGTATTTT. It yields the protein CASTPSSLSTDTQYF.

The chain carries TRBV9 and TRBJ2-6, with TRBD1 as a possible D gene (6 bases). Germline lookup yields CDR1 SGDLS and CDR2 YYNGEE. The V gene lost 2 bases and the J gene lost 4 bases, with 16 bases spanning the gap. The CDR3 is 17 residues long. The chain's CDR3 is CASSVWTARLGANVLTF. The CDR3, as DNA: TGTGCCAGCAGCGTTTGGACAGCCCGTTTGGGGGCCAACGTCCTGACTTTC.

The chain joins TRBV5-4 to TRBJ1-1; D is uncertain. Trimming cost V 0 bases and J 4 bases, with 10 bases left between them. From germline, CDR1 is SGHNT and CDR2 YYREEE (reference sequence). The CDR3 length is 14 residues. The chain's CDR3 is CASSLGVSGTEAFF. The CDR3 nucleotides are TGTGCCAGCAGCTTGGGGGTGTCGGGCACTGAAGCTTTCTTT. Full variable domain (remainder filled in from reference TRBV5-4 and TRBJ1-1): ETGVTQSPTHLIKTRGQQVTLRCSSQSGHNTVSWYQQALGQGPQFIFQYYREEENGRGNFPPRFSGLQFPNYSSELNVNALELDDSALYLCASSLGVSGTEAFFGQGTRLTVV.

The chain joins TRBV5-4 to TRBJ2-1, with 12 bases lining up with TRBD2. The CDR3 loop spans 15 amino acids. Germline trimming cut 4 bases from V and 10 bases from J; bases unmatched to any gene: 9. Per the germline V gene, CDR1 is SGHNT and CDR2 is YYREEE (reference sequence). The CDR3 DNA follows: TGTGCCAGCAGCGGAGCTAGCGGGAGGGCAGGCGAGCAGTTCTTC. It specifies CASSGASGRAGEQFF.

J is TRBJ2-1 and V is TRBV27; D possibly corresponds to TRBD1 (7 bases). Trimming cost V 5 bases and J 12 bases, with 26 bases left between them. This CDR3 is built from 16 residues. Germline CDR1 reads MNHEY; CDR2 reads SMNVEV (reference sequence). This CDR3 reads CASSVTGKGIQGGQFF. The CDR3, as DNA: TGTGCCAGCAGTGTGACAGGGAAAGGAATACAGGGAGGGCAGTTCTTC.

The rearrangement links TRBV6-1 to TRBJ1-5; D is possibly TRBD1 (6 bases). The V and J ends lost 2 bases and 4 bases respectively, with 15 bases between them. Germline V gene sequence: CDR1 MNHNS, CDR2 SASEGT. The length of the CDR3 is 16 residues. The DNA of the CDR3 is TGTGCCAGCAGTGAAATGGTCCTTACAGGGAATCAGCCCCAGCATTTT. Translating gives CASSEMVLTGNQPQHF.

The rearrangement links TRBV19 to TRBJ2-7; 14 nucleotides agree with TRBD2. V lost 4 bases and J lost 3; bases outside the gene matches: 5. Germline lookup yields CDR1 LNHDA and CDR2 SQIVND (reference sequence). The CDR3 is 16 amino acids. The CDR3 DNA is TGTGCCAGTAGTACCACCGGGACTAGCGGGAGCTACGAGCAGTACTTC. Encoded protein: CASSTTGTSGSYEQYF.

This clone was observed a few times. The rearrangement links TRBV30 to TRBJ1-2, with 7 positions matching TRBD1. The V gene's germline CDR1 is GTSNPN and CDR2 SVGIG (reference sequence). Trimming cost V 3 bases and J 4 bases; bases outside gene matches: 14. The CDR3 totals 16 residues. The CDR3 DNA reads TGTGCCTGGAGGGACAAAGTTGTATGGGACAGCTATGGCTACACCTTC. Protein product: CAWRDKVVWDSYGYTF.

Regarding this clone: The germline gene is not matched at one end of the junction; a read error may be the cause. The rearrangement links TRBV6-5 to TRBJ1-2; TRBD1 matches at 9 bases. This CDR3 is built from 14 residues. Germline V lookup: CDR1 MNHEY, CDR2 SVGAGI. CDR3 bases: TGTGCCGGCAGGCCGGGACAGGGAGGCTATGGCTACACCTTC. It yields the protein CAGRPGQGGYGYTF.

The DNA for the CDR3 is TGTGCCAGCAGTTACTCGCTTCGGGGTTCTGGAAACACCATATATTTT. As protein: CASSYSLRGSGNTIYF. This rearrangement joins TRBV6-5 to TRBJ1-3; D call uncertain. Germline V lookup: CDR1 MNHEY, CDR2 SVGAGI. V was cut by 0 bases and J by 1 base, with 10 bases left in between. The CDR3 spans 16 residues.

The gene calls are TRBV19 and TRBJ2-1; TRBD2 matches at 14 bases. Germline V CDR1 and CDR2: LNHDA, SQIVND (reference sequence). The J segment lost 0 bases and the V segment lost 9 bases, leaving 10 bases of the junction unmatched. The CDR3 contains 18 residues. This CDR3 is CASWGLAGEDGSYNEQFF. The CDR3 coding sequence is TGTGCCAGCTGGGGACTAGCGGGAGAGGACGGCTCCTACAATGAGCAGTTCTTC. The whole variable domain, filled in from reference TRBV19 and TRBJ2-1, reads DGGITQSPKYLFRKEGQNVTLSCEQNLNHDAMYWYRQDPGQGLRLIYYSQIVNDFQKGDIAEGYSVSREKKESFPLTVTSAQKNPTAFYLCASWGLAGEDGSYNEQFFGPGTRLTVL.

V is TRBV29-1 and J is TRBJ1-2, with 8 bases lining up with TRBD1. J was trimmed by 6 bases and V by 7 bases; bases with no gene match: 7. The CDR3 sequence is 12 residues long. Germline CDR1 reads SQVTM; CDR2 reads ANQGSEA. The CDR3 sequence is CSAGDRIDGYTF. DNA for the CDR3: TGCAGCGCGGGGGACAGGATTGATGGCTACACCTTC.

Concerning this clone itself: One end of the junction does not line up with germline, which may come from a read error. The J gene is TRBJ1-6, the V gene TRBV5-1; TRBD1 matches at 10 bases. CDR1 and CDR2 from the germline V gene are SGHRS and YFSETQ. The CDR3 length is 16 residues. CDR3 sequence (DNA): TGCGCCAGCAGTCCGGGACAGGGGATTATAGCCCGGCCTGGTACCTTT. This sequence encodes CASSPGQGIIARPGTF.

The V and J genes are TRBV9 and TRBJ1-6; TRBD1 is a possible D gene (6 bases). Germline CDR1 is SGDLS and CDR2 is YYNGEE. V was pared by 2 bases and J by 7 bases, with 13 bases between. This CDR3 is 15 amino acids long. CDR3 region: CASSVEQGGNSPLHF. CDR3 DNA: TGTGCCAGCAGCGTTGAACAGGGTGGCAATTCACCCCTCCACTTT. Looking up the rest from reference TRBV9 and TRBJ1-6 gives the full variable domain: DSGVTQTPKHLITATGQRVTLRCSPRSGDLSVYWYQQSLDQGLQFLIQYYNGEERAKGNILERFSAQQFPDLHSELNLSSLELGDSALYFCASSVEQGGNSPLHFGNGTRLTVT.

Written as DNA, the CDR3 is TGTGCCAGCAGCTCTCAAGGGCGGGGGGATGAGCAGTTCTTC. It encodes CASSSQGRGDEQFF. The V gene is TRBV7-9, the J gene TRBJ2-1; 8 bases are a match to TRBD2. CDR3 size: 14 residues. The germline gives CDR1 SEHNR, CDR2 FQNEAQ (reference sequence). V was pared by 4 bases and J by 8 bases, with 7 bases of the junction left unmatched.

This chain connects TRBV27 to TRBJ2-1; tentatively, D is TRBD2 (6 bases). The CDR3 has 13 residues. The germline V gene encodes CDR1 MNHEY and CDR2 SMNVEV (reference sequence). V lost 3 bases and J 7 bases, leaving 10 bases between the germline ends. This CDR3 is CASSFAGRNEQFF. In nucleotides, the CDR3 is TGTGCCAGCAGTTTCGCAGGGAGGAATGAGCAGTTCTTC.

This sequence joins TRBV28 and TRBJ2-1; tentatively, D is TRBD1 (5 bases). The germline V and J ends were trimmed by 3 bases and 7 bases, with 25 bases remaining between them. The CDR3 is 18 residues long. Germline assignment: CDR1 MDHEN and CDR2 SYDVKM. CDR3 coding DNA: TGTGCCAGCAGTTTTGGCAGCCAGACGCGTCTTAGGGGTAATGAGCAGTTCTTC. Encoded protein: CASSFGSQTRLRGNEQFF. Combining the CDR3 with reference TRBV28 and TRBJ2-1 gives the whole variable domain DVKVTQSSRYLVKRTGEKVFLECVQDMDHENMFWYRQDPGLGLRLIYFSYDVKMKEKGDIPEGYSVSREKKERFSLILESASTNQTSMYLCASSFGSQTRLRGNEQFFGPGTRLTVL.

This clone occurred a few times. The V call is TRBV7-6, the J call TRBJ1-3, with TRBD1 matching 8 bases. This CDR3 region has 15 residues. With V trimmed by 5 bases and J by 2 bases, 5 bases remained unmatched. Germline CDR1 reads SGHVS; CDR2 reads FNYEAQ. CDR3 loop: CASSANRGTGNTIYF. The CDR3 bases are TGTGCCAGCAGCGCTAACAGGGGGACTGGAAACACCATATATTTT.

CDR3 loop: CASSLVGGAMNTEAFF. The CDR3 nucleotides are TGTGCCAGCAGCTTAGTTGGAGGGGCCATGAACACTGAAGCTTTCTTT. This sequence joins TRBV7-2 and TRBJ1-1, with TRBD1 as a possible D gene (5 bases). The V end lost 1 base, the J end lost 0 bases, and 12 bases lay between the germline ends. The germline CDR1 and CDR2 sequences are SGHTA and FQGNSA. The CDR3 runs 16 residues. Variable domain in full (rest from reference TRBV7-2 and TRBJ1-1): GAGVSQSPSNKVTEKGKDVELRCDPISGHTALYWYRQSLGQGLEFLIYFQGNSAPDKSGLPSDRFSAERTGGSVSTLTIQRTQQEDSAVYLCASSLVGGAMNTEAFFGQGTRLTVV.

V gene TRBV28 combines with J gene TRBJ2-6; 7 bases are a match to TRBD1. Trimming removed 4 bases from V and 1 base from J; junction bases left unmatched: 4. The CDR3 loop spans 16 amino acids. Germline V lookup: CDR1 MDHEN, CDR2 SYDVKM. CDR3 DNA sequence: TGTGCCAGCAGTTCCACAGGGGTATCTGGGGCCAACGTCCTGACTTTC. Its protein product is CASSSTGVSGANVLTF.

This rearrangement joins TRBV7-9 to TRBJ2-7, with a possible D match to TRBD1 (6 bases). The CDR3 length is 14 residues. The germline V and J ends were trimmed by 2 bases and 3 bases, with 11 bases remaining between them. Per germline, CDR1 SEHNR and CDR2 FQNEAQ (reference sequence). Written as DNA, the CDR3 is TGTGCCAGCAGCTTATCACAGGGCAGCTACGAGCAGTACGTC. It translates to CASSLSQGSYEQYV.

This CDR3 is CSGTPPGGPGFTDTQYF. CDR3 DNA: TGCAGCGGTACCCCTCCGGGAGGCCCAGGGTTCACAGATACGCAGTATTTT. V and J are TRBV29-1 and TRBJ2-3; 7 nucleotides line up with TRBD2. The CDR3 is 17 residues long. V gave up 7 bases and J gave up 2 bases; unmatched junction bases: 18. Germline loops: CDR1 SQVTM, CDR2 ANQGSEA.

V gene TRBV10-1 combines with J gene TRBJ2-5, with a weak D call TRBD1 (5 bases). The J call is doubtful: the DNA matches TRBJ2-7 better. This CDR3 contains 14 residues. Germline values: CDR1 WNHNN, CDR2 SYGVQD (reference sequence). The CDR3 sequence: CASSEVTVPYEQYF. The CDR3 DNA reads as TGCGCCAGCAGTGAAGTGACAGTACCCTACGAGCAGTACTTC.

The chain employs TRBV5-4 and TRBJ2-7; D might be TRBD2 (6 bases). V was pared by 3 bases and J by 6 bases, with 22 bases between. The CDR3 contains 16 residues. Germline-derived CDR1 and CDR2 are SGHNT and YYREEE (reference sequence). CDR3: CASSSEIASAGGEQYF. The CDR3 bases are TGTGCCAGCAGCTCTGAAATAGCCTCGGCCGGGGGCGAGCAGTACTTC.

The chain couples TRBV5-1 to TRBJ1-5; 10 nucleotides agree with TRBD1. The CDR3 totals 17 residues. V was pared by 2 bases and J by 8 bases, with 13 bases of the junction left unmatched. The germline V gene has CDR1 SGHRS and CDR2 YFSETQ. The CDR3 loop is CASSFGTGEWEWEPQHF. In DNA form, the CDR3 reads TGCGCCAGCAGCTTTGGGACAGGGGAATGGGAATGGGAGCCCCAGCATTTT.

The J gene is TRBJ1-2, the V gene TRBV7-9; a possible D gene is TRBD1 (6 bases). Germline CDR1 SEHNR, CDR2 FQNEAQ (reference sequence). V lost 1 base and J lost 6, with 12 bases in between. The CDR3 has 14 amino acids. In nucleotides, the CDR3 is TGTGCCAGCAGCTTAGACCAGGGGCCGGATGGCTACACCTTC. It translates to CASSLDQGPDGYTF.